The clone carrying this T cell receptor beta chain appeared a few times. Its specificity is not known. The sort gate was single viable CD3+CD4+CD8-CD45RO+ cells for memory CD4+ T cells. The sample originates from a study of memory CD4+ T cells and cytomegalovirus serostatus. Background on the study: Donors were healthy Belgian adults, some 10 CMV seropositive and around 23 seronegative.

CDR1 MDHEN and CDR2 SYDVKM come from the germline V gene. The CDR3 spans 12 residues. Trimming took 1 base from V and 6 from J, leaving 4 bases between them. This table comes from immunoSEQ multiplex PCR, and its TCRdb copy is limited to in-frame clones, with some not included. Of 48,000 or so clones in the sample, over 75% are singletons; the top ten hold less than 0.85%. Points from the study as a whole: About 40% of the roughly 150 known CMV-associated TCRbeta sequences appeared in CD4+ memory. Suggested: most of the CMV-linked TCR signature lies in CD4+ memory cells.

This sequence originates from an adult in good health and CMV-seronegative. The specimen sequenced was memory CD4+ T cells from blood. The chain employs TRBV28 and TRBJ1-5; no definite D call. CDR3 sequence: CASSLFGQPQHF. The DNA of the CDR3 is TGTGCCAGCAGTTTATTCGGTCAGCCCCAGCATTTT.